This TCR beta chain comes out of a study of control samples from healthy donors and cancer patients. Generated by immunoSEQ multiplex PCR, the TCRdb table keeps only in-frame clones and is missing some. The sample lists around 19,000 clones, around 89% occurring once. The CDR3 spans 16 residues. V was pared by 6 bases and J by 0 bases, with 18 bases between. Germline V lookup: CDR1 MNHEY, CDR2 SMNVEV (reference sequence). The TCR sequence derives from a woman aged 55-70 years with head and neck cancer. The specimen was PBMCs. V and J are TRBV27 and TRBJ2-7, with D possibly being TRBD1 (6 bases). The CDR3 region is CASSSPGHSISYEQYF. The DNA of the CDR3 is TGTGCCAGCAGCAGTCCGGGACATTCTATCTCCTACGAGCAGTACTTC.